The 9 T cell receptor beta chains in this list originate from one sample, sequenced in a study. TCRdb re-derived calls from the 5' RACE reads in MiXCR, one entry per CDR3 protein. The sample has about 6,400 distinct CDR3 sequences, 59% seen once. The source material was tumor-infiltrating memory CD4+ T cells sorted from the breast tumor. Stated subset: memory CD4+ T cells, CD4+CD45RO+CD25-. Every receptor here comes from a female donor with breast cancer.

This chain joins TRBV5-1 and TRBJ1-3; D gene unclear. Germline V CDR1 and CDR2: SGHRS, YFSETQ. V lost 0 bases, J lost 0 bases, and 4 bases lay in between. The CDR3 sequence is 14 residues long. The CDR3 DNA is TGCGCCAGCAGCTTGGAGGGCTCTGGAAACACCATATATTTT. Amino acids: CASSLEGSGNTIYF.

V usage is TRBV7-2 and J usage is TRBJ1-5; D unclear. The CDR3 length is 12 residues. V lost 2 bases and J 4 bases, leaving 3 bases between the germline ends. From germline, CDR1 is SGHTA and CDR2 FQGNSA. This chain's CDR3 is CASSLYNQPQHF. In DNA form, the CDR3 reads TGTGCCAGCAGCTTATATAATCAGCCCCAGCATTTT.

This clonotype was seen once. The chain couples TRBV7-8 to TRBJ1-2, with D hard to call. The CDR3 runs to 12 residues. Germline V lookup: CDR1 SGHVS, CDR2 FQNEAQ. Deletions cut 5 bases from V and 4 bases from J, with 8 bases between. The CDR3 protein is CASSPGLYGYTF. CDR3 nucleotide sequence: TGTGCCAGCAGCCCCGGGCTCTATGGCTACACCTTC.

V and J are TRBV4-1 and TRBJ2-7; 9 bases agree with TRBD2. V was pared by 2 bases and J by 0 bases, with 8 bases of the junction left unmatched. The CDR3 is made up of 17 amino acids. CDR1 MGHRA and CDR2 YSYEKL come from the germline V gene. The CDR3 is CASSQPGNSGSSYEQYF. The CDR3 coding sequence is TGCGCCAGCAGCCAACCCGGGAATAGCGGGAGCTCCTACGAGCAGTACTTC.

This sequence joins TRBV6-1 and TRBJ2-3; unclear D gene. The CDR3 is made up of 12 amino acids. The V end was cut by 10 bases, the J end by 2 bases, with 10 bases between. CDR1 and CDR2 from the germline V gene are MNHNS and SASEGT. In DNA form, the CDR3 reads TGTGCCACCAGCATTTACACAGATACGCAGTATTTT. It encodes CATSIYTDTQYF.

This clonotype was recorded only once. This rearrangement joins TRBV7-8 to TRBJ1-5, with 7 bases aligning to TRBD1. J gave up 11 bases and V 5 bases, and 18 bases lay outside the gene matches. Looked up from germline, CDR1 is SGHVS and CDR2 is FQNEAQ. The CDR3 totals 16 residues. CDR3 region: CASSPYRQGTFGAQHF. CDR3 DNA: TGTGCCAGCAGCCCTTACAGACAGGGTACCTTCGGGGCCCAGCATTTT.

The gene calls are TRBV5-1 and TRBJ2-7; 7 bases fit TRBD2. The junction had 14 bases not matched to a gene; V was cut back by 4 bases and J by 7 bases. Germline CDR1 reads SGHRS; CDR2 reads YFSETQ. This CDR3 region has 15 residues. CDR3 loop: CASSALWRGFREQYF. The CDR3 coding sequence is TGCGCCAGCAGCGCCCTTTGGCGGGGGTTTCGTGAGCAGTACTTC. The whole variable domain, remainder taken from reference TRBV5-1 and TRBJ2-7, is KAGVTQTPRYLIKTRGQQVTLSCSPISGHRSVSWYQQTPGQGLQFLFEYFSETQRNKGNFPGRFSGRQFSNSRSEMNVSTLELGDSALYLCASSALWRGFREQYFGPGTRLTVT.

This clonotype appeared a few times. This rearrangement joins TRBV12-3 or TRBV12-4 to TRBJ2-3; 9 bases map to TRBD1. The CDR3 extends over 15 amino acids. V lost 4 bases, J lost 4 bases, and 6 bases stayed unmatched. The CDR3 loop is CASSSNRGLADTQYF. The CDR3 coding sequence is TGTGCCAGCAGTTCCAACAGGGGGCTCGCAGATACGCAGTATTTT.

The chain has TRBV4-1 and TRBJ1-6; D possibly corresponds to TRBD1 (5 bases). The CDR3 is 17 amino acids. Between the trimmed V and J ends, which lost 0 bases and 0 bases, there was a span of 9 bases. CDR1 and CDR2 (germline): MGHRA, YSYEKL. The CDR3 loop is CASSQDWGSSYNSPLHF. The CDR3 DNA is TGCGCCAGCAGCCAAGACTGGGGGAGCTCCTATAATTCACCCCTCCACTTT.